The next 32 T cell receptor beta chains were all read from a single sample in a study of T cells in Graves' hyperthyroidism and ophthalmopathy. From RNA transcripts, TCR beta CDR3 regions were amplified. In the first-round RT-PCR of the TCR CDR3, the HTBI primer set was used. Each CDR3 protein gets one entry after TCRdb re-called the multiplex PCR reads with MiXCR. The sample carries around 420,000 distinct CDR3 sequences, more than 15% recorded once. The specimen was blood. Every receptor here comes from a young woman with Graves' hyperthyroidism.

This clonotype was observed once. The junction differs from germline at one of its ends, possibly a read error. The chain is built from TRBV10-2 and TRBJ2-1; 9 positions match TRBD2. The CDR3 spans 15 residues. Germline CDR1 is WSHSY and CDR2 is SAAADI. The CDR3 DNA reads TGCGCCAGCAGTGAGGCGACTAGCGGATACAATGAGAAGTTCTTC. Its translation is CASSEATSGYNEKFF.

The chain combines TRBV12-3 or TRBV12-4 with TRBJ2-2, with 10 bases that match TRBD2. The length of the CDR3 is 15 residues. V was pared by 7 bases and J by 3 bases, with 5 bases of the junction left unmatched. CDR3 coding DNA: TGTGCCAGCACTTACAGCGGGAGGGACACCGGGGAGCTGTTTTTT. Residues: CASTYSGRDTGELFF.

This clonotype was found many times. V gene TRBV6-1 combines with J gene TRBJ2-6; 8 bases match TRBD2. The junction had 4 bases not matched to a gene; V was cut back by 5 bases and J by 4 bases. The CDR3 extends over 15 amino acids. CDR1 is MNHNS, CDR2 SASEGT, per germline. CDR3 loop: CASSPGGAGANVLTF. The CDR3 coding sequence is TGTGCCAGCAGTCCCGGGGGGGCCGGGGCCAACGTCCTGACTTTC.

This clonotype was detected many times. Here the CDR3 DNA reads TGTGCCAGCAGCTTTGGTTGGGGGACAGGGGCCCAGAACACTGAAGCTTTCTTT. Its translation is CASSFGWGTGAQNTEAFF. This rearrangement joins TRBV5-5 to TRBJ1-1; 10 bases align to TRBD1. Germline loops: CDR1 SGHKS, CDR2 YYEKEE (reference sequence). The CDR3 totals 18 residues. V lost 2 bases, J lost 1 base, and 11 bases stayed unmatched.

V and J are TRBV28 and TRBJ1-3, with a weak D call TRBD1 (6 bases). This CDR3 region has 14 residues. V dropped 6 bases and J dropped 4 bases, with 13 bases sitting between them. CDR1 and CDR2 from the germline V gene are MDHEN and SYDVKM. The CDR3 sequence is CASRHGTTGNTIYF. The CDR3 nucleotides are TGTGCCAGCAGGCATGGGACAACAGGAAACACCATATATTTT.

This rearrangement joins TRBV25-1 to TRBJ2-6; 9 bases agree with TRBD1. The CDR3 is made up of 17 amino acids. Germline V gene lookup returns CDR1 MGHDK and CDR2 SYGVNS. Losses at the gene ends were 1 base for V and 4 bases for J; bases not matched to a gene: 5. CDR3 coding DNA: TGTGCCAGCAGTGAATCCGGGACAGGGAACGGGGCCAACGTCCTGACTTTC. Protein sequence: CASSESGTGNGANVLTF.

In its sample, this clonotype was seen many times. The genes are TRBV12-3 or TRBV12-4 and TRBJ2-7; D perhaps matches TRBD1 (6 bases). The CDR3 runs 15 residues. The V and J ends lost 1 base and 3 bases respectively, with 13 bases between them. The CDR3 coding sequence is TGTGCCAGCAGTTTAGACAGGGTGTCAGACTACGAGCAGTACTTC. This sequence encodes CASSLDRVSDYEQYF.

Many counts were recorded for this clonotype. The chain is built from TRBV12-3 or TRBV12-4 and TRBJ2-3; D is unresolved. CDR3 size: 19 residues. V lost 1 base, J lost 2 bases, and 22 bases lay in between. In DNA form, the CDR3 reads TGTGCCAGCAGTTTAGGCGTACGGTGGCAGGAAAATAACACAGATACGCAGTATTTT. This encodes CASSLGVRWQENNTDTQYF.

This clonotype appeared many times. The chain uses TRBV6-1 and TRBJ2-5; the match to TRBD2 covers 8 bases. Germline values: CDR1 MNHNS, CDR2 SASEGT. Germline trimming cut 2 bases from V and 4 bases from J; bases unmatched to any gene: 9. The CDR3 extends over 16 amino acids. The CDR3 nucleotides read TGTGCCAGCAGTGAAAAGGTAGCGGGACCCAGAGAGACCCAGTACTTC. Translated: CASSEKVAGPRETQYF.

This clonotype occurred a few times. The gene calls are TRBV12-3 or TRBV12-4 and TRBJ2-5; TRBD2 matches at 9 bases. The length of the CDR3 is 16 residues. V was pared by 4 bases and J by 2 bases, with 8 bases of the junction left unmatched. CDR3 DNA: TGTGCCAGCAGTTCTACAGCGGGGGGACCACAAGAGACCCAGTACTTC. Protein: CASSSTAGGPQETQYF.

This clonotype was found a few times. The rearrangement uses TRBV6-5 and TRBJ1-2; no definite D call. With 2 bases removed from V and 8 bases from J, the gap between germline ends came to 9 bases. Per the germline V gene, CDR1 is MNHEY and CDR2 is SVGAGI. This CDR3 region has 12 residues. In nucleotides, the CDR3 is TGTGCCAGCAGTTACAGGGCGGGCGGCTACACCTTC. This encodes CASSYRAGGYTF.

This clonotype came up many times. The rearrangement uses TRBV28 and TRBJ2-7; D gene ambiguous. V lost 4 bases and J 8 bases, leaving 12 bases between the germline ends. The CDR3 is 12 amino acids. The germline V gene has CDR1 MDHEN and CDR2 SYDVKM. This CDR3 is CASSSSRSKQYF. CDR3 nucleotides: TGTGCCAGCAGTTCAAGCAGGTCCAAGCAGTACTTC.

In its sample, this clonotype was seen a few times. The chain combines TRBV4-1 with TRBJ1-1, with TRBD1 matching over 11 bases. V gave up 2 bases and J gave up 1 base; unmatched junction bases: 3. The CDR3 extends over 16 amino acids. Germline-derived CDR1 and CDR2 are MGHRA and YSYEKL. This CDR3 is CASSQRDRGENTEAFF. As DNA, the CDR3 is TGCGCCAGCAGCCAACGGGACAGGGGGGAGAACACTGAAGCTTTCTTT.

DNA for the CDR3: TGTGCCAGCAGCCAAGTAGGGGACAGGGAATATGGCTACACCTTC. Amino acids: CASSQVGDREYGYTF. The chain is built from TRBV4-2 and TRBJ1-2, with 9 positions matching TRBD1. The CDR3 length is 15 residues. V lost 1 base and J lost 5; bases outside the gene matches: 5. In germline, CDR1 is LGHNA, CDR2 YNFKEQ.

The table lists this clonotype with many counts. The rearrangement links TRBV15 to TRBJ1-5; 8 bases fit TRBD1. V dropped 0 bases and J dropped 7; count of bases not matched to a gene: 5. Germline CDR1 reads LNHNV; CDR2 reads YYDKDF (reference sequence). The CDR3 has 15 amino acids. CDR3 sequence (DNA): TGTGCCACCAGCAGAGAGGGACAGGTCGACCAGCCCCAGCATTTT. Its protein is CATSREGQVDQPQHF. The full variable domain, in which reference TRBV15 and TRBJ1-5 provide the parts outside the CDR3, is DAMVIQNPRYQVTQFGKPVTLSCSQTLNHNVMYWYQQKSSQAPKLLFHYYDKDFNNEADTPDNFQSRRPNTSFCFLDIRSPGLGDTAMYLCATSREGQVDQPQHFGDGTRLSIL.

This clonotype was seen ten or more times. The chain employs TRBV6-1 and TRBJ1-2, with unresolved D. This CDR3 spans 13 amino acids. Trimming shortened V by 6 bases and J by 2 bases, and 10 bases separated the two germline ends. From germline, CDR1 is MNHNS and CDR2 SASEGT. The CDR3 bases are TGTGCCAGCAGGGCAACAGCAAACTATGGCTACACCTTC. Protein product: CASRATANYGYTF.

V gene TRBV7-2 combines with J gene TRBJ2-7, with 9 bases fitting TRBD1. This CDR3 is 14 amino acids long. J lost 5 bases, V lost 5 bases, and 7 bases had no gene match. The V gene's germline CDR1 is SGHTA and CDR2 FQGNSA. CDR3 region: CASSVYRGRDEQYF. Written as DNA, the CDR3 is TGTGCCAGCAGCGTCTACAGGGGGCGCGACGAGCAGTACTTC.

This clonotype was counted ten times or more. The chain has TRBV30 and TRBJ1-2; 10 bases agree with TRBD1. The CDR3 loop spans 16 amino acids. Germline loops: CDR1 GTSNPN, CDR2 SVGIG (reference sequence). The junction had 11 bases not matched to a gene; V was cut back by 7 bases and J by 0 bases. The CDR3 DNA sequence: TGTGCCTCCAGAGTACCAGGACAGGGGGCTAACTATGGCTACACCTTC. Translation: CASRVPGQGANYGYTF.

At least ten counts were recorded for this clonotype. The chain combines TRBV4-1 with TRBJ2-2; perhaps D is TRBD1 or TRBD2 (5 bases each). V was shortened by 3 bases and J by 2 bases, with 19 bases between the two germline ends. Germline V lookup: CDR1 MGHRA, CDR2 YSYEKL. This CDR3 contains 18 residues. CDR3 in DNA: TGCGCCAGCAGCCAGTACCAATTAGCCGGGACCAACACCGGGGAGCTGTTTTTT. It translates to CASSQYQLAGTNTGELFF.

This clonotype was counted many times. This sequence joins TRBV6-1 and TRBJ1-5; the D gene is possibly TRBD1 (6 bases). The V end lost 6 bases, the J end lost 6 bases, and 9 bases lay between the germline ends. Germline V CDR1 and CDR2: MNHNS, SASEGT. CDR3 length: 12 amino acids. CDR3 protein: CASRTGSQPQHF. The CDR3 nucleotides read TGTGCCAGCAGAACAGGGAGTCAGCCCCAGCATTTT.

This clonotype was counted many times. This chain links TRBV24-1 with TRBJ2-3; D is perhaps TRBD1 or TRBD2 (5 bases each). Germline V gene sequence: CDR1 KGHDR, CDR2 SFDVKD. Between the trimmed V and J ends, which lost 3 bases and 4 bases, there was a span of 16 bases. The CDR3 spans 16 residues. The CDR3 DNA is TGTGCCACCAGTGATCTAGGGACCCCGGGGTCAGATACGCAGTATTTT. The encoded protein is CATSDLGTPGSDTQYF.

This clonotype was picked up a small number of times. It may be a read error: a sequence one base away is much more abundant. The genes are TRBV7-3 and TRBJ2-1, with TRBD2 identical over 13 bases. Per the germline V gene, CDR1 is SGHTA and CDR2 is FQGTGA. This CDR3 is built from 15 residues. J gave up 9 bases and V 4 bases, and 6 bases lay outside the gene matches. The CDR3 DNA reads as TGTGCCAGCAGCTCCACTAGCGGGAGGGCTTCTGAGCAGTTCTTC. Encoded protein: CASSSTSGRASEQFF.

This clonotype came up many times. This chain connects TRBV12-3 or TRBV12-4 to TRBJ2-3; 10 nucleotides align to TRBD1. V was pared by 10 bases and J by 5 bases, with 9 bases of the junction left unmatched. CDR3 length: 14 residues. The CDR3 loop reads CATRDRGGGDTQYF. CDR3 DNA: TGTGCCACCAGGGACAGGGGAGGAGGAGATACGCAGTATTTT.

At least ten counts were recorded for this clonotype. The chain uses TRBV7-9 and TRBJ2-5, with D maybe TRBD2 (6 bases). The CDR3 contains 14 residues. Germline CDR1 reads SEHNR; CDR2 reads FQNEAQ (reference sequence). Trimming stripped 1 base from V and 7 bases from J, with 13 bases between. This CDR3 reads CASSLEAAEGTQYF. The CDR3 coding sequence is TGTGCCAGCAGCTTAGAGGCGGCGGAGGGGACCCAGTACTTC.

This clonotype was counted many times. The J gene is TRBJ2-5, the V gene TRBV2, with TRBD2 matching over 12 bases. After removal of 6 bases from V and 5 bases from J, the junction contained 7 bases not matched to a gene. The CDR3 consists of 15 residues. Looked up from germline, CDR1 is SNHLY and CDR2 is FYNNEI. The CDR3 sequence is CASRRLAGELETQYF. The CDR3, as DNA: TGTGCCAGCAGGCGACTAGCGGGGGAGTTGGAGACCCAGTACTTC.

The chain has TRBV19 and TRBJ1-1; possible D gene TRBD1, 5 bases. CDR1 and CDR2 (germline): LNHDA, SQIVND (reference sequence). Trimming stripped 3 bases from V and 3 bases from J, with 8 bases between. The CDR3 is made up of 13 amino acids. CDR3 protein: CASSMSTDTEAFF. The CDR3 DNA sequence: TGTGCCAGTAGTATGTCGACAGACACTGAAGCTTTCTTT.

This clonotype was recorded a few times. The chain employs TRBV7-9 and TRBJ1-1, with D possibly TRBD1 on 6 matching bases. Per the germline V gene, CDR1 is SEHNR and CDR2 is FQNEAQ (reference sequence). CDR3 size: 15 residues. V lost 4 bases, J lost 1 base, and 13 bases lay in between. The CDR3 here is CASSSGVTQNTEAFF. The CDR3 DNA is TGTGCCAGCAGCTCAGGGGTAACGCAGAACACTGAAGCTTTCTTT.

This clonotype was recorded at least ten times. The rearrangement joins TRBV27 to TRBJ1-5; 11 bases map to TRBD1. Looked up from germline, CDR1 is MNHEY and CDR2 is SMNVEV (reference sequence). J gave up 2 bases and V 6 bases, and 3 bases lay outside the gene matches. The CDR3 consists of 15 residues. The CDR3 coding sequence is TGTGCCAGCAGGGGGACAGGGGGAGGCAATCAGCCCCAGCATTTT. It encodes CASRGTGGGNQPQHF.

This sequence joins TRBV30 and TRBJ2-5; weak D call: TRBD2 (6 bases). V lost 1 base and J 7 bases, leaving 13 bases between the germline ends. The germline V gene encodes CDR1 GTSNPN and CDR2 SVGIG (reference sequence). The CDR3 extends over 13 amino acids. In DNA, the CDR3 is TGTGCCTGGAGTGAGTCTAGCGCGGGGACCCAGTACTTC. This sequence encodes CAWSESSAGTQYF.

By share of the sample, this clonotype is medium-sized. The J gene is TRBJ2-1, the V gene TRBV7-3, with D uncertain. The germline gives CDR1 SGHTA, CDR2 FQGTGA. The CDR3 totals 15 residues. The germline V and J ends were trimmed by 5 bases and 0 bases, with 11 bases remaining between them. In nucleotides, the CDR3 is TGTGCCAGCAGCCTCGGACCGAGCTCCTACAATGAGCAGTTCTTC. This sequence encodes CASSLGPSSYNEQFF.

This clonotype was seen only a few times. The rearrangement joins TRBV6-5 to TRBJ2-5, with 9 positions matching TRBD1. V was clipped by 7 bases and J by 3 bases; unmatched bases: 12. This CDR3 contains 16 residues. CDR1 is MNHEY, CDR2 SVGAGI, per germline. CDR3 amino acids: CASKFRDRELEETQYF. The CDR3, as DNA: TGTGCCAGCAAGTTCCGGGACAGGGAATTGGAAGAGACCCAGTACTTC.

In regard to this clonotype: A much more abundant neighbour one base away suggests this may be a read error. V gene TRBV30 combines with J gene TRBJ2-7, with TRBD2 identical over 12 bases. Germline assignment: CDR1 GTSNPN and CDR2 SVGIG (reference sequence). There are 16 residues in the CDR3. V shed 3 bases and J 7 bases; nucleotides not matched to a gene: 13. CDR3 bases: TGTGCCTGGAGCTCGCTAGCGGGAGGGCCAAGCCCTGAGCAGTACTTC. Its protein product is CAWSSLAGGPSPEQYF.